This T cell receptor (beta chain) comes out of a study of identical twins. Study results and caveats: The study found weaker excess twin sharing in beta out-of-frame sequences.

This clonotype was detected many times. Its matching antigen is unknown. Germline V gene data show CDR1 as SGHDT and CDR2 as YYEEEE. This CDR3 comprises 14 residues. V was clipped by 1 base and J by 2 bases; unmatched bases: 2. TCRdb called the 5' RACE reads again in MiXCR, with one record for every CDR3 protein. This table holds 410,000 or so distinct CDR3 sequences, under 20% found once. This chain joins TRBV5-6 and TRBJ2-5, with TRBD2 identical over 7 bases. The TCR comes from a middle-aged man in good health. Sequences were obtained from naive T cells sorted from blood. The CDR3 region has the DNA TGTGCCAGCAGCTTGTTCGGGGGGCAAGAGACCCAGTACTTC. Amino acids: CASSLFGGQETQYF. The full variable domain, in which reference TRBV5-6 and TRBJ2-5 provide the parts outside the CDR3, is DAGVTQSPTHLIKTRGQQVTLRCSPKSGHDTVSWYQQALGQGPQFIFQYYEEEERQRGNFPDRFSGHQFPNYSSELNVNALLLGDSALYLCASSLFGGQETQYFGPGTRLLVL.